One sample yielded the 31 T cell receptor beta chains listed below, sequenced in a study of shared clonotypes between healthy human individuals (dated by TCRdb to about 2020). The method behind the library was the immunoSEQ multiplex PCR assay. TCRdb took over this immuneACCESS table, retaining in-frame rearrangements with V and J assigned. Such tables are incomplete; in checked studies, under half of the missing clones stem from an unresolved V gene, and the remainder is unexplained. This sample has 600,000 or so clones in its table, and approximately 96% of those were observed once. Approximately 0.12% of the sample rests with the top ten. For the CD8 naive samples, CD45RO-negative cells were positively selected for CCR7, yielding a CD45RA+CCR7+ population from which TemRA cells were excluded. Sample: naive CD8+ T cells sorted from blood. Taken with the paper, the label for cell subset or site translates to: CD45RA+CCR7+. Receptors were obtained from a woman aged 25 to 45 in good health.

This chain joins TRBV6-6 and TRBJ2-5; D is undetermined. The better agreement between TRBJ2-7 and the DNA end casts doubt on the J call. From germline, CDR1 is MNHNY and CDR2 SVGAGI (reference sequence). The CDR3 runs 12 residues. CDR3 nucleotides: TGTGCCAGCGGTATGGGGTCCTACGAGCAGTACTTC. Translation gives CASGMGSYEQYF.

J is TRBJ2-3 and V is TRBV15; 9 nucleotides align to TRBD1. This CDR3 has 16 amino acids. Germline assignment: CDR1 LNHNV and CDR2 YYDKDF (reference sequence). V dropped 5 bases and J dropped 1; count of bases not matched to a gene: 7. CDR3 residues: CATSDWTGVGTDTQYF. The CDR3 region has the DNA TGTGCCACCAGCGACTGGACAGGGGTGGGCACAGATACGCAGTATTTT.

J is TRBJ2-1 and V is TRBV4-1; 7 bases map to TRBD2. Losses at the gene ends were 3 bases for V and 8 bases for J; bases not matched to a gene: 4. This CDR3 contains 13 residues. In germline, CDR1 is MGHRA, CDR2 YSYEKL. The CDR3 DNA follows: TGCGCCAGCAGCCATTGGGACTATGATGAGCAGTTCTTC. Translating it yields CASSHWDYDEQFF.

This clone was observed a handful of times. The chain employs TRBV10-2 and TRBJ2-1; the D is unclear. V was trimmed by 7 bases and J by 9 bases, leaving 13 bases between them. There are 12 residues in the CDR3. Per the germline V gene, CDR1 is WSHSY and CDR2 is SAAADI. The CDR3 loop is CASNGGEVEQFF. The CDR3 nucleotides are TGCGCCAGCAATGGTGGTGAGGTTGAGCAGTTCTTC.

This chain links TRBV4-2 with TRBJ1-3; D not resolved. The CDR3 length is 19 residues. The germline gives CDR1 LGHNA, CDR2 YNFKEQ. The V and J ends lost 0 bases and 4 bases respectively, with 22 bases between them. CDR3 coding DNA: TGTGCCAGCAGCCAAGATCCCCCGCTGACCTGGTCTCAGGGAAACACCATATATTTT. Protein: CASSQDPPLTWSQGNTIYF.

This clone has just one count. The chain recombines TRBV2 with TRBJ2-5, with D hard to call. Trimming took off 4 bases at V and 1 base at J, with 10 bases between the two ends. Germline loops: CDR1 SNHLY, CDR2 FYNNEI. This CDR3 is built from 14 residues. The CDR3 region is CASSGGNSQETQYF. The CDR3 DNA reads as TGTGCCAGCAGTGGTGGAAACAGCCAAGAGACCCAGTACTTC. The full variable domain, its missing parts supplied by reference TRBV2 and TRBJ2-5, is EPEVTQTPSHQVTQMGQEVILRCVPISNHLYFYWYRQILGQKVEFLVSFYNNEISEKSEIFDDQFSVERPDGSNFTLKIRSTKLEDSAMYFCASSGGNSQETQYFGPGTRLLVL.

The chain is built from TRBV10-2 and TRBJ1-2; D remains unclear. The germline CDR1 and CDR2 sequences are WSHSY and SAAADI. CDR3 length equals 14 residues. The V and J ends lost 3 bases and 8 bases respectively, with 16 bases between them. The CDR3 protein is CASSEEETLWGYTF. Here the CDR3 DNA reads TGCGCCAGCAGTGAAGAAGAGACGCTCTGGGGCTACACCTTC.

The chain has TRBV13 and TRBJ2-7, with D perhaps matching TRBD1 or TRBD2 (5 bases each). Trimming shortened V by 5 bases and J by 3 bases, and 17 bases separated the two germline ends. The CDR3 sequence is 15 residues long. Germline values: CDR1 PRHDT, CDR2 FYEKMQ (reference sequence). The CDR3 sequence is CASSGLGPNIYEQYF. The CDR3 DNA reads as TGTGCCAGCAGCGGCCTGGGACCGAATATCTACGAGCAGTACTTC.

Concerning this clone: Other DNA sequences in the same sample also yield this CDR3. The chain is built from TRBV28 and TRBJ2-7; 10 bases are a match to TRBD2. V shed 6 bases and J 1 base; nucleotides not matched to a gene: 3. The CDR3 has 14 amino acids. Germline CDR1 reads MDHEN; CDR2 reads SYDVKM. The CDR3 region is CASSLAGGSYEQYF. CDR3 DNA sequence: TGTGCCAGCAGCTTAGCGGGAGGTTCCTACGAGCAGTACTTC.

This chain connects TRBV9 to TRBJ2-2; D is unresolved. The CDR3 runs 12 residues. V lost 2 bases and J lost 6, with 5 bases in between. Germline-derived CDR1 and CDR2 are SGDLS and YYNGEE. CDR3 loop: CASSVRAGELFF. CDR3 sequence (DNA): TGTGCCAGCAGCGTCCGGGCCGGGGAGCTGTTTTTT.

The V call is TRBV27, the J call TRBJ2-7; 9 bases line up with TRBD1. The CDR3 totals 16 residues. V was pared by 6 bases and J by 4 bases, with 13 bases of the junction left unmatched. Germline values: CDR1 MNHEY, CDR2 SMNVEV (reference sequence). CDR3 in DNA: TGTGCCAGCAGCCCTAGCCGGGGGACAGGGATTTACGAGCAGTACTTC. It translates to CASSPSRGTGIYEQYF.

This clone was detected once. The rearrangement uses TRBV6-1 and TRBJ1-5; tentatively, D is TRBD1 (5 bases). Trimming pared 4 bases from V and 7 bases from J, leaving 11 bases between. The CDR3 has 13 residues. Germline assignment: CDR1 MNHNS and CDR2 SASEGT. Here the CDR3 reads CASSGGHGQPQHF. CDR3 coding DNA: TGTGCCAGCAGTGGCGGACACGGGCAGCCCCAGCATTTT.

The rearrangement uses TRBV28 and TRBJ2-3; 9 bases fit TRBD2. This CDR3 has 15 amino acids. V dropped 0 bases and J dropped 4; count of bases not matched to a gene: 2. From germline, CDR1 is MDHEN and CDR2 SYDVKM. CDR3 amino acids: CASSLWTSGADTQYF. For the CDR3, the DNA is TGTGCCAGCAGTTTATGGACTAGCGGAGCAGATACGCAGTATTTT.

The chain joins TRBV11-2 to TRBJ2-7, with a weak D call TRBD1 (6 bases). The CDR3 consists of 12 residues. V dropped 6 bases and J dropped 4 bases, with 10 bases sitting between them. CDR1 and CDR2 (germline): SGHAT, FQNNGV. The CDR3 region has the DNA TGTGCCAGCAGTCCTCAGGGGTACGAGCAGTACTTC. Translating it yields CASSPQGYEQYF.

The chain employs TRBV2 and TRBJ2-5, with a tentative D call TRBD2 (5 bases). V was cut by 6 bases and J by 1 base, with 12 bases left in between. The CDR3 sequence is 14 residues long. Germline values: CDR1 SNHLY, CDR2 FYNNEI. The CDR3 sequence: CASRSGSAQETQYF. CDR3 coding DNA: TGTGCCAGCAGATCTGGGAGCGCCCAAGAGACCCAGTACTTC.

This chain connects TRBV6-5 to TRBJ2-2; D uncertain. Trimming pared 4 bases from V and 4 bases from J, leaving 10 bases between. Germline CDR1 reads MNHEY; CDR2 reads SVGAGI. The CDR3 totals 14 residues. This CDR3 is CASSLTGPTGELFF. CDR3 bases: TGTGCCAGCAGTTTAACGGGCCCCACCGGGGAGCTGTTTTTT.

The rearrangement links TRBV7-9 to TRBJ1-4; D remains unclear. The V gene's germline CDR1 is SEHNR and CDR2 FQNEAQ (reference sequence). The CDR3 is made up of 15 amino acids. V lost 2 bases and J lost 4, with 11 bases in between. In DNA, the CDR3 is TGTGCCAGCAGCTTATGGCTAGAACTTAATGAAAAACTGTTTTTT. Amino acid sequence: CASSLWLELNEKLFF.

V usage is TRBV27 and J usage is TRBJ2-1, with 9 bases fitting TRBD1. The CDR3 contains 14 residues. Per germline, CDR1 MNHEY and CDR2 SMNVEV (reference sequence). The V and J ends lost 2 bases and 15 bases, in that order; junction bases with no gene match: 11. CDR3 sequence reads: CASSLPPPGQGLFF. The CDR3 DNA reads TGTGCCAGCAGTTTACCTCCGCCGGGACAGGGTCTGTTCTTC.

The V call is TRBV25-1, the J call TRBJ2-3; weak D call: TRBD1 (5 bases). V was cut by 3 bases and J by 2 bases, with 9 bases left in between. The CDR3 is 14 residues long. Germline CDR1 is MGHDK and CDR2 is SYGVNS. Written as DNA, the CDR3 is TGTGCCAGCAGTGATCTTGGACACACAGATACGCAGTATTTT. It translates to CASSDLGHTDTQYF.

The V gene is TRBV28, the J gene TRBJ1-2; no reliable D call. The V gene lost 2 bases and the J gene lost 4 bases, with 11 bases spanning the gap. CDR3 length: 14 amino acids. Germline-derived CDR1 and CDR2 are MDHEN and SYDVKM. CDR3 nucleotide sequence: TGTGCCAGCAGTTTAGCACAGTACCCCTATGGCTACACCTTC. This translates into CASSLAQYPYGYTF.

The CDR3 loop reads CASSLVREGVDEQFF. CDR3 coding DNA: TGTGCCAGCAGCTTGGTTCGGGAGGGCGTCGATGAGCAGTTCTTC. The chain is built from TRBV5-8 and TRBJ2-1, with TRBD2 matching 8 bases. The CDR3 consists of 15 residues. The germline CDR1 and CDR2 sequences are SGHTS and YDEGEE. Losses at the gene ends were 0 bases for V and 8 bases for J; bases not matched to a gene: 7.

The chain recombines TRBV7-9 with TRBJ2-7; 9 bases line up with TRBD2. The CDR3 loop spans 14 amino acids. V lost 5 bases and J lost 3; bases outside the gene matches: 5. The germline CDR1 and CDR2 sequences are SEHNR and FQNEAQ (reference sequence). This chain's CDR3 is CASSSSGSRYEQYF. CDR3 DNA: TGTGCCAGCAGCAGTAGCGGGAGTCGCTACGAGCAGTACTTC. Together with reference TRBV7-9 and TRBJ2-7, the CDR3 gives the full variable domain: DTGVSQNPRHKITKRGQNVTFRCDPISEHNRLYWYRQTLGQGPEFLTYFQNEAQLEKSRLLSDRFSAERPKGSFSTLEIQRTEQGDSAMYLCASSSSGSRYEQYFGPGTRLTVT.

The V call is TRBV7-3, the J call TRBJ2-7, with TRBD2 matching over 14 bases. Trimming took 5 bases from V and 5 from J; bases not matched to a gene: 5. The germline gives CDR1 SGHTA, CDR2 FQGTGA. CDR3 length: 15 amino acids. CDR3 amino acids: CASSASGLAGDEQYF. The CDR3 DNA follows: TGTGCCAGCAGCGCGTCGGGACTAGCGGGAGACGAGCAGTACTTC.

V and J are TRBV13 and TRBJ2-7; no firm D call. CDR3 length: 14 residues. The germline V gene encodes CDR1 PRHDT and CDR2 FYEKMQ (reference sequence). Trimming cost V 3 bases and J 2 bases, with 11 bases left between them. The CDR3 sequence is CASSLAGEPYEQYF. In nucleotides, the CDR3 is TGTGCCAGCAGCTTGGCCGGAGAGCCCTACGAGCAGTACTTC.

V gene TRBV10-3 combines with J gene TRBJ1-5, with D uncertain. Trimming left V 6 bases short and J 4 bases short, with 10 bases between. The CDR3 runs to 13 residues. CDR1 and CDR2 (germline): ENHRY, SYGVKD. This CDR3 reads CAIRGGENQPQHF. The DNA of the CDR3 is TGTGCCATCAGGGGCGGGGAGAATCAGCCCCAGCATTTT.

CDR3 amino acids: CASSVVDDGETFF. The CDR3 DNA reads TGTGCCAGCAGCGTAGTGGACGACGGTGAGACGTTCTTC. The chain recombines TRBV9 with TRBJ2-1, with D unresolved. The V gene's germline CDR1 is SGDLS and CDR2 YYNGEE. V was pared by 0 bases and J by 15 bases, with 16 bases between. The CDR3 is 13 residues long.

This chain links TRBV19 with TRBJ2-6; D unresolved. V was cut by 6 bases and J by 0 bases, with 0 bases left in between. The length of the CDR3 is 12 residues. Germline V gene lookup returns CDR1 LNHDA and CDR2 SQIVND (reference sequence). CDR3 residues: CASSSGANVLTF. The CDR3 DNA sequence: TGTGCCAGTAGCTCTGGGGCCAACGTCCTGACTTTC.

This clone was seen a handful of times. V usage is TRBV28 and J usage is TRBJ1-1, with a weak D call TRBD1 (5 bases). With 6 bases removed from V and 0 bases from J, the gap between germline ends came to 14 bases. CDR1 and CDR2 from the germline V gene are MDHEN and SYDVKM. The CDR3 totals 15 residues. Written as DNA, the CDR3 is TGTGCCAGCAGGGGGGATTCCGAAATGAACACTGAAGCTTTCTTT. This translates into CASRGDSEMNTEAFF.

This chain uses TRBV23-1 with TRBJ2-7; 8 bases are shared with TRBD1. TRBV23-1 is labeled an ORF, and its function is uncertain. This CDR3 has 13 amino acids. The V gene end was trimmed by 6 bases and the J gene end by 3 bases; junction bases not matched to a gene: 4. CDR3 DNA: TGCGCCAGCAGCCGCGGACAGGGCTACGAGCAGTACTTC. It is translated as CASSRGQGYEQYF.

The chain recombines TRBV2 with TRBJ2-7, with a possible D match to TRBD1 (5 bases). The CDR3 extends over 12 amino acids. Looked up from germline, CDR1 is SNHLY and CDR2 is FYNNEI. V shed 6 bases and J shed 3 bases, with 9 bases lying between them. Here the CDR3 DNA reads TGTGCCAGCAGCGCACAGGTCTACGAGCAGTACTTC. It encodes CASSAQVYEQYF.

This rearrangement joins TRBV11-2 to TRBJ1-2; D may be TRBD1 (6 bases). The CDR3 sequence is 15 residues long. V shed 3 bases and J shed 8 bases, with 19 bases lying between them. CDR1 is SGHAT, CDR2 FQNNGV, per germline. The chain's CDR3 is CASSLYYRIQGGYTF. DNA of the CDR3: TGTGCCAGCAGCTTGTACTACAGGATACAGGGCGGCTACACCTTC. The full variable domain, completed using reference TRBV11-2 and TRBJ1-2, is EAGVAQSPRYKIIEKRQSVAFWCNPISGHATLYWYQQILGQGPKLLIQFQNNGVVDDSQLPKDRFSAERLKGVDSTLKIQPAKLEDSAVYLCASSLYYRIQGGYTFGSGTRLTVV.